This T cell receptor (beta chain) emerged from a study of cytotoxic CD8 clonotypes in ibrutinib-treated CLL. Study-level findings and limits: Clonality showed a rise at ibrutinib response that reversed toward baseline at progression. Public clonotypes proved infrequent, and on treatment they shrank or remained steady.

Target depth was 1 in 200,000 to 1 in 1 million T cells, about 10x per clonotype. Assay used: immunoSEQ multiplex PCR; TCRdb lists only in-frame clones, some missing. Among 200,000 to 250,000 clones, more than 70% were seen once, and the ten largest hold roughly 10%. Comment on this clone: Antigen specificity is unknown.

V lost 5 bases to trimming and J lost 2 bases; unmatched junction nucleotides: 6. The CDR3 consists of 16 residues. Germline CDR1 is SEHNR and CDR2 is FQNEAQ (reference sequence). The sequences come from PBMCs, collected after 12 months of ibrutinib treatment. The gene calls are TRBV7-9 and TRBJ1-1, with 12 nucleotides matching TRBD1. This TCR was sampled from a human donor with chronic lymphocytic leukemia. The CDR3 sequence is CASSGWDRGPNTEAFF. The CDR3 DNA reads as TGTGCCAGCAGCGGATGGGACAGGGGGCCAAACACTGAAGCTTTCTTT. The variable domain in full, with the rest retrieved from reference TRBV7-9 and TRBJ1-1, is DTGVSQNPRHKITKRGQNVTFRCDPISEHNRLYWYRQTLGQGPEFLTYFQNEAQLEKSRLLSDRFSAERPKGSFSTLEIQRTEQGDSAMYLCASSGWDRGPNTEAFFGQGTRLTVV.